This T cell receptor beta chain stems from a study of breast tumors, draining lymph nodes, adjacent tissues. CDR3 length equals 14 residues. Losses at the gene ends were 6 bases for V and 2 bases for J; bases not matched to a gene: 6. CDR1 LNHDA and CDR2 SQIVND come from the germline V gene (reference sequence). This clonotype was detected many times. Its target is unknown. Samples came from axillary lymph nodes draining the breast cancer. Notes on the study in general: That most tumor T cells come from lymph nodes remained unproven.

Via MiXCR, TCRdb re-called the multiplex PCR reads, giving one row per CDR3 protein. Of over 200,000 distinct CDR3 sequences listed, under 40% were seen once; the top ten hold over 3.5%. The TCR was taken from a female donor with breast cancer. Some clones in this sample may be carry-over from other donors' samples. Sequencing was carried out using axillary lymph node tissue. The chain links TRBV19 to TRBJ2-5, with TRBD1 matching 7 bases. The CDR3 nucleotides are TGTGCCAGTAGACGGGACAGATTTCAAGAGACCCAGTACTTC. This codes for CASRRDRFQETQYF.